This TCR beta chain comes out of a study of T cell repertoires in cytomegalovirus infection. Findings and limits, study-wide: Cumulated frequencies of public TCR beta families served to identify carriers of CMV plus the relevant HLA. In two of eight donors, the top clonotype was HLA-C-restricted CMV-specific.

The V and J ends lost 10 bases and 1 base respectively, with 7 bases between them. CDR1 is SNHLY and CDR2 is FYNNEI in the germline V gene. The CDR3 consists of 11 residues. MiXCR, run by TCRdb on the reads, gives a single entry per CDR3 protein. The table shows more than 400,000 distinct CDR3 sequences, with about 30% occurring only once. This clonotype showed up just a few times. Its cognate antigen is unknown. The material sequenced was PBMCs. The TCR sequence derives from a human donor in good health (CMV status not recorded). Some clones in this sample may be carry-over from other donors' samples. The genes are TRBV2 and TRBJ1-1; D might be TRBD1 (5 bases). The CDR3 DNA sequence: TGTGCCACAGACAGGAACACTGAAGCTTTCTTT. Its protein product is CATDRNTEAFF. Complete variable domain (other parts from reference TRBV2 and TRBJ1-1): EPEVTQTPSHQVTQMGQEVILRCVPISNHLYFYWYRQILGQKVEFLVSFYNNEISEKSEIFDDQFSVERPDGSNFTLKIRSTKLEDSAMYFCATDRNTEAFFGQGTRLTVV.